This T cell receptor (beta chain) was captured in a study of blood T cell repertoires in COVID-19. Generated by immunoSEQ multiplex PCR, the TCRdb table keeps only in-frame clones and is missing some. The sample lists 130,000 or so clones; approximately 77% were seen once. The CDR3 is 14 residues long. Germline V gives CDR1 LNHDA, CDR2 SQIVND (reference sequence). V gave up 4 bases and J gave up 4 bases; unmatched junction bases: 4. This receptor was identified in a human donor in a cohort sampled during active COVID-19. The chain uses TRBV19 and TRBJ1-1; 9 nucleotides line up with TRBD1. Sequencing was done on a sample of peripheral blood. Here the CDR3 reads CASSSGQGRTEAFF. The CDR3, as DNA: TGTGCCAGTAGTAGCGGACAGGGGCGCACTGAAGCTTTCTTT.